A single T cell receptor beta chain is shown here with its context. As yet, its antigen is unknown. The investigators reverse transcribed all of the isolated RNA, so they sequenced expressed TCRB transcripts. Naive, central memory and regulatory T cell samples averaged approximately 3.9 million immunoSEQ reads each. Generated by immunoSEQ multiplex PCR, the TCRdb table keeps only in-frame clones and is missing some. The sample records about 700,000 clones, roughly an eighth being singletons. This record comes from a study of beta chain features in type 1 diabetes. Findings and limits, study-wide: cDNA-based reads could over-represent cells with high TCR expression. Patients with Type 1 diabetes showed moderately but significantly shorter TCRB CDR3s in all four CD4+ subsets. In patients and controls equally, PCR might favor templates that are shorter.

The sample was naive CD4+ T cells from blood. The receptor comes from a man aged 18 to 30 with type 1 diabetes.

CDR3 coding DNA: TGTGCCAGCAGCGGACAGGTACCAGATACGCAGTATTTT. This sequence encodes CASSGQVPDTQYF. This chain uses TRBV6-1 with TRBJ2-3, with TRBD1 identical over 7 bases. With 6 bases clipped from V and 4 bases from J, the junction kept 4 bases outside the gene matches. Germline loops: CDR1 MNHNS, CDR2 SASEGT. This CDR3 comprises 13 residues.